Shown below are 21 T cell receptor beta chains from a single sample sequenced in a study of blood T cell repertoires in COVID-19. Libraries were prepared by immunoSEQ multiplex PCR; TCRdb keeps only in-frame clonotypes and omits some of them. The sample lists 55,000 to 80,000 clones, approximately 90% occurring once. Sequencing was carried out using peripheral blood. The receptors come from a human donor in a cohort sampled during active COVID-19.

The V call is TRBV19, the J call TRBJ2-1; 7 nucleotides align to TRBD2. The germline CDR1 and CDR2 sequences are LNHDA and SQIVND (reference sequence). This CDR3 contains 15 residues. J gave up 1 base and V 9 bases, and 9 bases lay outside the gene matches. CDR3 sequence: CASQGGSESYNEQFF. The CDR3 nucleotides are TGTGCCAGCCAAGGCGGGAGCGAATCCTACAATGAGCAGTTCTTC.

The genes are TRBV28 and TRBJ2-1; the D gene is possibly TRBD2 (5 bases). Deletions cut 4 bases from V and 7 bases from J, with 20 bases between. The CDR3 extends over 16 amino acids. Germline V CDR1 and CDR2: MDHEN, SYDVKM. This CDR3 reads CASSSTDTRTWNEQFF. CDR3 DNA sequence: TGTGCCAGCAGTTCAACAGATACAAGGACTTGGAATGAGCAGTTCTTC.

DNA for the CDR3: TGTGCCAGCAGCAAGACACCATACTACGAGCAGTACTTC. Translated: CASSKTPYYEQYF. The gene calls are TRBV7-9 and TRBJ2-7; D unclear. The germline CDR1 and CDR2 sequences are SEHNR and FQNEAQ (reference sequence). Trimming shortened V by 5 bases and J by 3 bases, and 11 bases separated the two germline ends. The CDR3 sequence is 13 residues long.

V usage is TRBV6-2 or TRBV6-3 and J usage is TRBJ2-5, with 11 bases matching TRBD2. CDR3 size: 16 residues. Trimming at V came to 5 bases and at J to 4 bases, leaving 9 bases not matched to a gene. The germline V gene has CDR1 MNHEY and CDR2 SVGEGT. The CDR3 bases are TGTGCCAGCAGTCTTACTAGCGGGGGAGGGGGAGAGACCCAGTACTTC. This sequence encodes CASSLTSGGGGETQYF.

The chain recombines TRBV3-1 (or the pseudogene TRBV3-2) with TRBJ2-7; 12 bases align to TRBD2. The CDR3 sequence is 18 residues long. V lost 4 bases, J lost 5 bases, and 15 bases stayed unmatched. Germline V CDR1 and CDR2: LGHDT, YNNKEL (reference sequence). The CDR3 DNA sequence: TGTGCCAGCAGCCTTTACAGGCTCACTAGCGGGAGGATCCACGAGCAGTACTTC. Residues: CASSLYRLTSGRIHEQYF.

The genes are TRBV7-2 and TRBJ2-1, with 10 bases lining up with TRBD1. From germline, CDR1 is SGHTA and CDR2 FQGNSA. V gave up 5 bases and J gave up 7 bases; unmatched junction bases: 2. CDR3 length equals 13 residues. In DNA, the CDR3 is TGTGCCAGCAGCCGGACAGGGGGAAATGAGCAGTTCTTC. Amino acid sequence: CASSRTGGNEQFF.

The table lists this clone with a count of one. The rearrangement joins TRBV28 to TRBJ1-2, with D unclear. The germline V gene has CDR1 MDHEN and CDR2 SYDVKM. V was clipped by 6 bases and J by 2 bases, with 4 bases between them. This CDR3 spans 11 amino acids. The CDR3 sequence: CASRQNYGYTF. The CDR3 DNA reads as TGTGCCAGCAGACAAAACTATGGCTACACCTTC.

This chain uses TRBV18 with TRBJ2-3, with D maybe TRBD1 (6 bases). The CDR3 sequence is 13 residues long. Germline V gene data show CDR1 as KGHSH and CDR2 as LQKENI. V lost 4 bases and J lost 6, with 11 bases in between. CDR3 coding DNA: TGTGCCAGCTCACGAAACAGGGAGGATACGCAGTATTTT. It yields the protein CASSRNREDTQYF.

The gene calls are TRBV3-1 (or the pseudogene TRBV3-2) and TRBJ2-1; D may be TRBD2 (6 bases). Trimming took 2 bases from V and 4 from J, leaving 9 bases between them. The CDR3 is 14 residues long. The V gene's germline CDR1 is LGHDT and CDR2 YNNKEL (reference sequence). The CDR3 spells CASSQPGLYNEQFF. CDR3 DNA: TGTGCCAGCAGCCAACCGGGACTTTACAATGAGCAGTTCTTC.

The chain employs TRBV10-3 and TRBJ1-1; D call uncertain. The CDR3 loop spans 14 amino acids. V lost 1 base to trimming and J lost 3 bases, with 9 bases between them. Germline-derived CDR1 and CDR2 are ENHRY and SYGVKD. The CDR3 nucleotides are TGTGCCATCAGTGAGTTCTTGGGAGACACTGAAGCTTTCTTT. Translation: CAISEFLGDTEAFF.

V and J are TRBV3-1 (or the pseudogene TRBV3-2) and TRBJ2-5; 10 bases agree with TRBD2. This CDR3 is 19 amino acids long. Germline V gene sequence: CDR1 LGHDT, CDR2 YNNKEL (reference sequence). The junction had 10 bases not matched to a gene; V was cut back by 0 bases and J by 0 bases. CDR3 sequence: CASSQDLLAGVGYQETQYF. DNA of the CDR3: TGTGCCAGCAGCCAAGATCTCCTAGCGGGAGTGGGGTACCAAGAGACCCAGTACTTC.

The chain uses TRBV7-3 and TRBJ2-5, with TRBD1 matching over 7 bases. This CDR3 comprises 14 residues. Per the germline V gene, CDR1 is SGHTA and CDR2 is FQGTGA. J was trimmed by 1 base and V by 5 bases; bases with no gene match: 4. The CDR3 sequence is CASSRQGSQETQYF. CDR3 nucleotide sequence: TGTGCCAGCAGCCGACAGGGAAGCCAAGAGACCCAGTACTTC. Based on the CDR3 plus reference TRBV7-3 and TRBJ2-5, the full variable domain is GAGVSQTPSNKVTEKGKYVELRCDPISGHTALYWYRQSLGQGPEFLIYFQGTGAADDSGLPNDRFFAVRPEGSVSTLKIQRTERGDSAVYLCASSRQGSQETQYFGPGTRLLVL.

The chain uses TRBV7-9 and TRBJ1-4, with D possibly matching TRBD1 (5 bases). The CDR3 is 18 residues long. Germline V gene sequence: CDR1 SEHNR, CDR2 FQNEAQ (reference sequence). V was cut by 1 base and J by 0 bases, with 15 bases left in between. The chain's CDR3 is CASSLGMAGVATNEKLFF. The CDR3 bases are TGTGCCAGCAGCTTAGGGATGGCGGGGGTGGCAACTAATGAAAAACTGTTTTTT.

The chain couples TRBV23-1 to TRBJ2-1, with D possibly TRBD1 on 7 matching bases. TRBV23-1 is an open reading frame, and its role is uncertain. The CDR3 length is 17 residues. Trimming took off 0 bases at V and 5 bases at J, with 17 bases between the two ends. DNA of the CDR3: TGCGCCAGCAGTCAATCGGGGCAGGGGGGAAGTGACAATGAGCAGTTCTTC. Translated: CASSQSGQGGSDNEQFF.

The V call is TRBV18, the J call TRBJ2-2; 9 positions agree with TRBD1. The germline gives CDR1 KGHSH, CDR2 LQKENI. J lost 2 bases, V lost 4 bases, and 2 bases had no gene match. The CDR3 runs to 15 residues. CDR3 DNA: TGTGCCAGCTCACTGGGACAGGGAAACACCGGGGAGCTGTTTTTT. Protein product: CASSLGQGNTGELFF.

The genes are TRBV7-9 and TRBJ2-1; TRBD2 aligns across 7 bases. The germline gives CDR1 SEHNR, CDR2 FQNEAQ (reference sequence). V dropped 2 bases and J dropped 6; count of bases not matched to a gene: 10. The CDR3 is 16 amino acids. The CDR3 reads CASSLWARLAANEQFF. CDR3 DNA: TGTGCCAGCAGCTTATGGGCGAGACTAGCCGCCAATGAGCAGTTCTTC.

The CDR3, as DNA: TGTGCCAGCAGCCAAGATACGGCAGGTTTACGGAATGAGCAGTTCTTC. Its translation is CASSQDTAGLRNEQFF. This chain connects TRBV4-2 to TRBJ2-1; D remains ambiguous. The V end lost 0 bases, the J end lost 7 bases, and 16 bases lay between the germline ends. Germline-derived CDR1 and CDR2 are LGHNA and YNFKEQ. The CDR3 runs 16 residues.

The chain uses TRBV28 and TRBJ2-7; perhaps TRBD2 as D (6 bases). Trimming removed 2 bases from V and 0 bases from J, with 11 bases in between. Germline CDR1 is MDHEN and CDR2 is SYDVKM. This CDR3 comprises 15 residues. The CDR3 DNA reads as TGTGCCAGCAGTTTAGGGGGGTTAGCCTCCTACGAGCAGTACTTC. This codes for CASSLGGLASYEQYF. The variable domain in full, with the rest retrieved from reference TRBV28 and TRBJ2-7, is DVKVTQSSRYLVKRTGEKVFLECVQDMDHENMFWYRQDPGLGLRLIYFSYDVKMKEKGDIPEGYSVSREKKERFSLILESASTNQTSMYLCASSLGGLASYEQYFGPGTRLTVT.

The chain couples TRBV7-9 to TRBJ2-7, with no clear D. This CDR3 comprises 13 residues. Germline values: CDR1 SEHNR, CDR2 FQNEAQ (reference sequence). V was pared by 5 bases and J by 1 base, with 9 bases between. CDR3 amino acids: CASSTTHSYEQYF. The CDR3 coding sequence is TGTGCCAGCAGCACAACACATTCCTACGAGCAGTACTTC.

The V call is TRBV19, the J call TRBJ2-1, with D possibly being TRBD1 (6 bases). CDR1 is LNHDA, CDR2 SQIVND, per germline (reference sequence). CDR3 length equals 12 residues. The germline V and J ends were trimmed by 8 bases and 9 bases, with 14 bases remaining between them. The DNA for the CDR3 is TGTGCCAGTCGACAGGCCCGGGGTGAGCAGTTCTTC. It specifies CASRQARGEQFF.

The rearrangement uses TRBV5-4 and TRBJ2-6; 10 nucleotides align to TRBD1. This CDR3 contains 16 residues. With 3 bases clipped from V and 4 bases from J, the junction kept 4 bases outside the gene matches. The germline CDR1 and CDR2 sequences are SGHNT and YYREEE (reference sequence). Here the CDR3 reads CASSSGQGYGANVLTF. The CDR3 nucleotides read TGTGCCAGCAGCTCGGGACAGGGGTACGGGGCCAACGTCCTGACTTTC. The entire variable domain, with the rest obtained from reference TRBV5-4 and TRBJ2-6, is as follows: ETGVTQSPTHLIKTRGQQVTLRCSSQSGHNTVSWYQQALGQGPQFIFQYYREEENGRGNFPPRFSGLQFPNYSSELNVNALELDDSALYLCASSSGQGYGANVLTFGAGSRLTVL.